A single T cell receptor beta chain is shown here with its context. The V gene's germline CDR1 is KGHSH and CDR2 LQKENI. This CDR3 is 14 amino acids long. The V gene lost 1 base and the J gene lost 4 bases, with 10 bases spanning the gap. One entry per CDR3 protein results from TCRdb running MiXCR on the RT-PCR reads. This sample yields about 680,000 distinct CDR3 sequences, of which over 12% are seen a single time; around 3.3% belongs to the top ten. The sample taken for sequencing was memory CD4+ T cells from blood. The receptor was derived from a female donor in good health, serving as a healthy control. The rearrangement joins TRBV18 to TRBJ1-1; the D is unclear. Here the CDR3 DNA reads TGTGCCAGCTCACCACTAAGTCCGGGCACTGAAGCTTTCTTT. It codes for CASSPLSPGTEAFF.